The rows below give T cell receptor beta chains drawn from one sample of a study of T cells after yellow fever vaccination. TCRdb recomputed calls from the 5' RACE reads with MiXCR, one row per CDR3 protein. The table has roughly 32,000 distinct CDR3 sequences, 6.6% seen once. The specimen was PBMCs, either bulk or a sorted T-cell subset (CD4+, CD8+, memory, or dextramer-sorted; not recorded which), collected on the day of the first yellow fever vaccination. These receptors were collected from a man aged 18 to 29 who received the YFV17D yellow fever vaccine. Both conserved end residues are part of each CDR3. The D gene is left open where the match is weak. Some rows mark clone size as missing; the rest say once, few, many or name a class of expanded clone.

d_gene,len,v_gene,abundance,CDR3aa
NA,14,TRBV5-1,few,CASSTGQPNQPQHF
NA,15,TRBV4-1,NA,CASSHSRDGDYGYTF
NA,14,TRBV2,many,CASSDGLAKNIQYF
NA,14,TRBV20-1,many,CSARGPGVWYEQYF
TRBD1,18,TRBV19,few,CASREHLPPTGVPGGYTF
NA,13,TRBV7-3,many,CASSNDNNYGYTF
NA,12,TRBV5-1,many,CASSRGEDGYTF
NA,12,TRBV7-2,many,CASSPYINEQFF
NA,13,TRBV29-1,many,CSVVARGSSEAFF
NA,11,TRBV18,NA,CASSSENTIYF
NA,15,TRBV5-1,many,CASSLVGGDYTEAFF
TRBD1,14,TRBV27,many,CASSPGQASATQYF
NA,16,TRBV6-2/TRBV6-3,many,CASSYRRPGNNSPLHF
TRBD2,13,TRBV6-1,many,CASTTSGADTQYF
NA,13,TRBV16,NA,CASGADRNTEAFF
NA,13,TRBV5-6,NA,CASSMTNQETQYF
TRBD2,17,TRBV4-3,many,CASSQDRTAGYTDTQYF
NA,13,TRBV4-3,many,CASSQEPNTEAFF
NA,15,TRBV5-6,few,CASSLRRQGGQPQHF
NA,16,TRBV6-5,many,CASRQALGGGNQPQHF
TRBD2,16,TRBV11-1,many,CASSLLRGGAPHEQFF
NA,15,TRBV6-1,many,CASSERGGRGYEQYF
NA,13,TRBV3-1,many,CASSQDMIQPQHF